This is a list of T cell receptor beta chains from one sample in a study of identical twins. One entry per CDR3 protein, called by TCRdb with MiXCR from the 5' RACE reads. The sample lists some 500,000 distinct CDR3 sequences; over 12% were seen once. A further study also used this sample, focusing on yellow fever vaccine responses in identical twins.

Material: CD4+ T cells sorted from blood. The receptors were sampled from a woman between 18 and 30 years old in good health. CDR3s include the opening cysteine and the closing phenylalanine or tryptophan. D genes are given only for firm matches. The size of a clone is reported for some rows only, either as once, few or many, or as a class for expanded clones.

clone size	V gene	J gene	D gene	CDR3 DNA	CDR3 protein
few	TRBV25-1	TRBJ2-5	.	TGTGCCAGCAGTGATCCTACCCAGGGACGGTTCCAAGAGACCCAGTACTTC	CASSDPTQGRFQETQYF
many	TRBV12-3/TRBV12-4	TRBJ2-1	.	TGTGCCAGCAGTTTAAGGACAGTTCAAAGGGGGAATGAGCAGTTCTTC	CASSLRTVQRGNEQFF
.	TRBV28	TRBJ2-7	.	TGTGCCAGCAGCCCCAGCCTGGGGACGGACGGCATCTTGTTC	CASSPSLGTDGILF
.	TRBV20-1	TRBJ2-7	TRBD2	TGCAGTCCGAATAGCGGGAGTGATCCCTACGAGCAGTACTTC	CSPNSGSDPYEQYF
.	TRBV18	TRBJ2-5	.	TGTGCCAGCTCAACTTACAGGGATACAGAGACCCAGTACTTC	CASSTYRDTETQYF
.	TRBV28	TRBJ2-3	TRBD2	TGTGCCAGCAGTTGTCCGGGACTAGCGGAGAGATGCACAGATACGCAGTATTTT	CASSCPGLAERCTDTQYF
few	TRBV7-9	TRBJ2-3	TRBD2	TGTGCCAGCAGTGACGGGGGGGTTTTTACGCAGTATTTT	CASSDGGVFTQYF
.	TRBV4-3	TRBJ2-5	.	TGCGCCAGCAGCCAAGAACAGCAATCCCGGGGGGAGACCCAGTACTTC	CASSQEQQSRGETQYF
.	TRBV5-1	TRBJ2-3	.	TGCGCCAGCAGCTCTCACAGGACAGACACAGATACGCAGTATTTT	CASSSHRTDTDTQYF
.	TRBV15	TRBJ2-5	.	TGTGCCACCAGCAGAGAGGGGAAGACCCAGTACTTC	CATSREGKTQYF
few	TRBV11-2	TRBJ2-1	TRBD2	TGTGCCAGCAGCCGATTGGCGGGAGGAGTAGGGTCCTACAATGAGCAGTTCTTC	CASSRLAGGVGSYNEQFF
few	TRBV6-1	TRBJ2-7	TRBD1	TGTGCCAGCAGGGGACAGGGGGCCAAGTCCTACGAGCAGTACTTC	CASRGQGAKSYEQYF
.	TRBV5-1	TRBJ2-3	TRBD2	TGCGCCAGCAGCCCGACTAGCGGGGGGGCAGCAGATACGCAGTATTTT	CASSPTSGGAADTQYF
.	TRBV5-1	TRBJ2-2	.	TGCGCCACAGGGAGGGGGCTGAACACCGGGGAGCTGTTTTTT	CATGRGLNTGELFF
few	TRBV6-2/TRBV6-3	TRBJ2-1	TRBD2	TGTGCCAGCAGTTACCCCTCGCAGCGGGGGATCCCTTCCTCCTACAATGAGCAGTTCTTC	CASSYPSQRGIPSSYNEQFF
many	TRBV5-1	TRBJ2-1	.	TGCGCCAGCGGGAAGGGGGGGCCTCAGGATGAGCAGTTCTTC	CASGKGGPQDEQFF
.	TRBV20-1	TRBJ2-3	.	TGCAGTGCTACCTCCGGGACTTTCGCGGCAGATACGCAGTATTTT	CSATSGTFAADTQYF
.	TRBV6-2/TRBV6-3	TRBJ2-7	TRBD2	TGTGCCAGCAGTTATTTATCGGGACTAGCGGGAGTCTACGAGCAGTACTTC	CASSYLSGLAGVYEQYF
many	TRBV29-1	TRBJ2-7	.	TGCAGCGTGGCCAAGGGAGGGGGCTACGAGCAGTACTTC	CSVAKGGGYEQYF
few	TRBV7-9	TRBJ1-1	TRBD1	TGTGCCAGCAGCCATCGGGACAGGGTCCTTGAAGCTTTCTTT	CASSHRDRVLEAFF
few	TRBV15	TRBJ2-3	.	TGTGCCACCAGCAGAGACCCGGCAACCGGAGATACGCAGTATTTT	CATSRDPATGDTQYF
few	TRBV2	TRBJ1-2	TRBD1	TGTGCCAGCAGCGAGGACAGGGTTGCCTATGGCTACACCTTC	CASSEDRVAYGYTF
few	TRBV7-9	TRBJ2-3	.	TGTGCCAGCAGCTCCACAACAGGGACCCAGTGGACAGATACGCAGTATTTT	CASSSTTGTQWTDTQYF
few	TRBV27	TRBJ2-7	.	TGTGCCAGCAGTTTATCCAGCGGATACTACGAGCAGTACTTC	CASSLSSGYYEQYF
few	TRBV7-9	TRBJ2-1	.	TGTGCCAGCAGCTCGGGACCGACCTCCTACAATGAGCAGTTCTTC	CASSSGPTSYNEQFF
few	TRBV7-8	TRBJ2-7	.	TGTGCCAGCAGCCCCAAGACAGGACTAGTTACCTACGAGCAGTACTTC	CASSPKTGLVTYEQYF
few	TRBV28	TRBJ2-1	TRBD2	TGTGCCAGCAGTTATACACTAGCTCGGGGGGGCAATGAGCAGTTCTTC	CASSYTLARGGNEQFF
few	TRBV20-1	TRBJ2-7	.	TGCAGTGCTGCACGGTCGGGGTCGTACGAGCAGTACTTC	CSAARSGSYEQYF
few	TRBV3-1	TRBJ2-2	TRBD1	TGTGCCAGCAGCCTACGTGGGGACAGAGCCGGGGAGCTGTTTTTT	CASSLRGDRAGELFF
.	TRBV4-2	TRBJ2-3	TRBD2	TGTGCCAGCAGCCGGACTAGCGGGGGGGCAGGCACAGATACGCAGTATTTT	CASSRTSGGAGTDTQYF
many	TRBV20-1	TRBJ2-2	.	TGCAGTGCCCGGGGGAACACCGGGGAGCTGTTTTTT	CSARGNTGELFF
.	TRBV11-2	TRBJ2-3	.	TGTGCCAGCACCTACCGGGACGGAGGCGCAGATACGCAGTATTTT	CASTYRDGGADTQYF
.	TRBV11-1	TRBJ2-1	TRBD1	TGTGCCAGCAGCTTAATGGGGGTGGGACAGGGACTATACAATGAGCAGTTCTTC	CASSLMGVGQGLYNEQFF
.	TRBV20-1	TRBJ2-5	.	TGCAGTGCTAGAGATAGACGGAGCGGGGAGACCCAGTACTTC	CSARDRRSGETQYF
many	TRBV7-9	TRBJ2-5	TRBD2	TGTGCCAGCAGCTCCGGGACTAGCGGCCAAGAGACCCAGTACTTC	CASSSGTSGQETQYF
few	TRBV12-3/TRBV12-4	TRBJ2-3	TRBD2	TGTGCCAGCAGTTTAATCAGCGGGGGGCCTACGCAGTATTTT	CASSLISGGPTQYF
few	TRBV27	TRBJ2-3	TRBD1	TGTGCCAGCAGTATCCCGGGACAGGGGATGAATACGCAGTATTTT	CASSIPGQGMNTQYF
.	TRBV7-9	TRBJ2-6	TRBD1	TGTGCCAGCAGCTTAGTTGTGGGACAGGGGGCTGGGGCCAACGTCCTGACTTTC	CASSLVVGQGAGANVLTF
.	TRBV6-5	TRBJ2-1	.	TGTGCCAGCAGTTACAAGGTAAAACCAAGCGCGGAGCAGTTCTTC	CASSYKVKPSAEQFF
few	TRBV12-5	TRBJ2-2	TRBD1	TGTGCTAGTGGTCGGACAGGGGGCTTCGGGGAGCTGTTTTTT	CASGRTGGFGELFF
many	TRBV3-1	TRBJ2-7	.	TGTGCCAGCAGCCCCCGGACAAAATCCTACGAGCAGTACTTC	CASSPRTKSYEQYF
.	TRBV5-4	TRBJ2-3	.	TGTGCCAGCAGCTTGGGGGTCCTACCGAGAGGCACAGATACGCAGTATTTT	CASSLGVLPRGTDTQYF
.	TRBV20-1	TRBJ2-7	.	TGCAGTGCTAGGCAGGAGGGGGCCCCAAGCTTC	CSARQEGAPSF
.	TRBV20-1	TRBJ2-7	TRBD1	TGCAGTGCTCAACCACTAGGGACAGGGGCGTGGGAGCAGTACTTC	CSAQPLGTGAWEQYF
many	TRBV29-1	TRBJ2-3	.	TGCAGCGTTGATCAGGGCTCAGATACGCAGTATTTT	CSVDQGSDTQYF
.	TRBV4-1	TRBJ1-1	TRBD1	TGCGCCAGCAGCCTCCGGGACAGGGTTGGGACTGAAGCTTTCTTT	CASSLRDRVGTEAFF